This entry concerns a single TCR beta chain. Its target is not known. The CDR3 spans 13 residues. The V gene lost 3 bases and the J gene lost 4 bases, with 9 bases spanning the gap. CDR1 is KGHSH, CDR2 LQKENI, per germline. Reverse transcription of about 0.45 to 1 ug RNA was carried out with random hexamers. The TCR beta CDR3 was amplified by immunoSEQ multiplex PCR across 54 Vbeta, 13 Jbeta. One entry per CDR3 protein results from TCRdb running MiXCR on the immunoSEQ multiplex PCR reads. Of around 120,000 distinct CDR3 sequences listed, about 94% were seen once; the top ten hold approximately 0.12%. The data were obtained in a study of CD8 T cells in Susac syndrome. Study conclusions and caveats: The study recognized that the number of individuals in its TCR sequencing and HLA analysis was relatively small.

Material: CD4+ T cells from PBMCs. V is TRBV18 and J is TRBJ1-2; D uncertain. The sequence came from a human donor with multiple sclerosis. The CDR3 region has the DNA TGTGCCAGCTCACCTAGGGAGGGCTATGGCTACACCTTC. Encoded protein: CASSPREGYGYTF.